These 31 T cell receptor beta chains originate from one sample sequenced in a study of T cells in Graves' hyperthyroidism and ophthalmopathy. RNA transcripts gave rise to amplified TCR beta CDR3 regions. RT-PCR in the first round (using the HTBI primer set) targeted the TCR CDR3. TCRdb analysed the multiplex PCR reads with MiXCR anew, one entry per CDR3 protein. Of 500,000 or so distinct CDR3 sequences in the sample, under 20% were seen once. The source material was blood. Receptors originate from a woman under 30 with Graves' ophthalmopathy.

This clonotype has a count of ten or more. The CDR3 loop is CASSSPGQGTETQYF. CDR3 coding DNA: TGTGCCAGCAGCTCACCGGGACAGGGTACGGAGACCCAGTACTTC. The V and J genes are TRBV28 and TRBJ2-5; 9 nucleotides align to TRBD1. Germline loops: CDR1 MDHEN, CDR2 SYDVKM. The CDR3 is 15 amino acids. The ends lost 6 bases at V and 5 bases at J; junction bases unmatched: 10.

The genes are TRBV6-2 or TRBV6-3 and TRBJ2-1, with D unclear. V was cut by 0 bases and J by 9 bases, with 15 bases left in between. This CDR3 has 15 residues. Germline V gives CDR1 MNHEY, CDR2 SVGEGT. The CDR3 DNA follows: TGTGCCAGCAGTTACTCGGCGACCCGAATCCTTGAGCAGTTCTTC. Translating it yields CASSYSATRILEQFF.

This clonotype was seen a few times. This sequence joins TRBV28 and TRBJ2-5; the D gene could be TRBD1 or TRBD2 (5 bases each). The CDR3 sequence is 13 residues long. Germline-derived CDR1 and CDR2 are MDHEN and SYDVKM. V was cut by 3 bases and J by 6 bases, with 11 bases left in between. CDR3 in amino acids: CASSLLRDQTQYF. The CDR3 DNA reads TGTGCCAGCAGTTTGTTGAGGGACCAGACCCAGTACTTC.

The V and J genes are TRBV5-1 and TRBJ2-7; 12 bases align to TRBD2. The CDR3 is 14 amino acids. V was pared by 6 bases and J by 5 bases, with 6 bases of the junction left unmatched. CDR1 and CDR2 (germline): SGHRS, YFSETQ. The CDR3 DNA is TGCGCCAGCAATGGACTAGCGGGACTAAACGAGCAGTACTTC. It yields the protein CASNGLAGLNEQYF.

There are many counts of this clonotype. The genes are TRBV12-3 or TRBV12-4 and TRBJ1-5; no reliable D call. CDR3 length: 12 residues. The ends were cut back, 5 bases at V and 12 bases at J, with 14 bases in the middle. For the CDR3, the DNA is TGTGCCAGCAGTCCAAGGGCTAAGCTCCAGCATTTT. Its translation: CASSPRAKLQHF.

The rearrangement uses TRBV6-1 and TRBJ2-1; D is unresolved. The CDR3 is made up of 14 amino acids. Germline-derived CDR1 and CDR2 are MNHNS and SASEGT. Between the trimmed V and J ends, which lost 5 bases and 6 bases, there was a span of 14 bases. The CDR3 DNA is TGTGCCAGCAGTCACTTAGGACCGCGCAATGAGCAGTTCTTC. Amino acid sequence: CASSHLGPRNEQFF.

A few counts support this clonotype. The rearrangement uses TRBV28 and TRBJ2-3; D is unresolved. CDR1 and CDR2 (germline): MDHEN, SYDVKM. The CDR3 loop spans 13 amino acids. V lost 4 bases to trimming and J lost 2 bases, with 7 bases between them. The CDR3 nucleotides are TGTGCCAGCAGTTCCGGAGTCACAGATACGCAGTATTTT. This gives the protein CASSSGVTDTQYF. The full variable domain, its missing parts supplied by reference TRBV28 and TRBJ2-3, is DVKVTQSSRYLVKRTGEKVFLECVQDMDHENMFWYRQDPGLGLRLIYFSYDVKMKEKGDIPEGYSVSREKKERFSLILESASTNQTSMYLCASSSGVTDTQYFGPGTRLTVL.

This clonotype was seen a handful of times. The chain recombines TRBV6-2 or TRBV6-3 with TRBJ1-1; D gene unclear. Germline values: CDR1 MNHEY, CDR2 SVGEGT. This CDR3 has 14 residues. The V and J ends lost 0 bases and 4 bases respectively, with 9 bases between them. CDR3 nucleotide sequence: TGTGCCAGCAGTTACTCGACAATTGCCACTGAAGCTTTCTTT. As protein: CASSYSTIATEAFF.

This chain connects TRBV28 to TRBJ1-6; D may be TRBD1 (5 bases). V lost 5 bases and J 10 bases, leaving 18 bases between the germline ends. CDR3 length: 15 residues. From germline, CDR1 is MDHEN and CDR2 SYDVKM. DNA for the CDR3: TGTGCCAGCAGTACTGTAACAGGCTTGGAGTCACCCCTCCACTTT. Its protein product is CASSTVTGLESPLHF.

This clonotype appeared many times. The V and J genes are TRBV6-1 and TRBJ2-1; 8 bases map to TRBD2. Trimming at V came to 1 base and at J to 6 bases, leaving 5 bases not matched to a gene. The CDR3 is made up of 15 amino acids. Germline values: CDR1 MNHNS, CDR2 SASEGT. CDR3 bases: TGTGCCAGCAGTGAAGTAGCGGGAACAGGCAATGAGCAGTTCTTC. Its translation: CASSEVAGTGNEQFF.

This clonotype appeared once. This chain connects TRBV7-3 to TRBJ2-2, with 10 positions matching TRBD2. Per germline, CDR1 SGHTA and CDR2 FQGTGA. V dropped 6 bases and J dropped 0; count of bases not matched to a gene: 7. CDR3 length equals 17 residues. CDR3 in DNA: TGTGCCAGCAGGCGTGCTAGCGGGGGCGCGAACACCGGGGAGCTGTTTTTT. Translating gives CASRRASGGANTGELFF.

The gene calls are TRBV19 and TRBJ2-2; 9 bases map to TRBD2. This CDR3 has 12 amino acids. Germline loops: CDR1 LNHDA, CDR2 SQIVND (reference sequence). J gave up 8 bases and V 8 bases, and 3 bases lay outside the gene matches. The CDR3 coding sequence is TGTGCCAGTCAACTAGCGGGTGGGGAGCTGTTTTTT. Translated, it gives CASQLAGGELFF.

In this sample, this clonotype turned up many times. The chain combines TRBV28 with TRBJ1-2; 8 bases align to TRBD1. V lost 1 base to trimming and J lost 3 bases; unmatched junction nucleotides: 31. The germline V gene encodes CDR1 MDHEN and CDR2 SYDVKM. CDR3 length: 24 residues. CDR3 sequence (DNA): TGTGCCAGCAGTTTATCGTTAACGGAATATCTCGGGGTGACAGGGGATGGGGCCCACTATGGCTACACCTTC. Its translation: CASSLSLTEYLGVTGDGAHYGYTF.

This clonotype was counted many times. J is TRBJ2-5 and V is TRBV30, with D maybe TRBD1 (6 bases). Trimming took 3 bases from V and 1 from J, leaving 9 bases between them. The germline V gene encodes CDR1 GTSNPN and CDR2 SVGIG (reference sequence). This CDR3 spans 13 amino acids. The CDR3 nucleotides read TGTGCCTGGAGCAGGGGTCTCCAAGAGACCCAGTACTTC. Translation: CAWSRGLQETQYF. The full variable domain, in which reference TRBV30 and TRBJ2-5 provide the parts outside the CDR3, is SQTIHQWPATLVQPVGSPLSLECTVEGTSNPNLYWYRQAAGRGLQLLFYSVGIGQISSEVPQNLSASRPQDRQFILSSKKLLLSDSGFYLCAWSRGLQETQYFGPGTRLLVL.

V gene TRBV5-1 combines with J gene TRBJ2-1; a weak D match, TRBD2 (5 bases). V lost 8 bases and J lost 4, with 19 bases in between. In germline, CDR1 is SGHRS, CDR2 YFSETQ. The CDR3 extends over 15 amino acids. Written as DNA, the CDR3 is TGCGCCAGTACTCTCAACACGGGGAAGTACAATGAGCAGTTCTTC. Its translation is CASTLNTGKYNEQFF.

V usage is TRBV30 and J usage is TRBJ2-1; D might be TRBD2 (5 bases). Germline V CDR1 and CDR2: GTSNPN, SVGIG (reference sequence). The CDR3 is 12 residues long. Deletions cut 1 base from V and 10 bases from J, with 11 bases between. The CDR3 protein is CAWSEAWEEQFF. The CDR3 DNA reads TGTGCCTGGAGTGAAGCATGGGAGGAGCAGTTCTTC.

At least ten counts were recorded for this clonotype. The V call is TRBV20-1, the J call TRBJ1-6; possible D gene TRBD1, 5 bases. CDR1 and CDR2 from the germline V gene are DFQATT and SNEGSKA (reference sequence). Trimming removed 3 bases from V and 1 base from J, with 16 bases in between. The length of the CDR3 is 17 residues. The CDR3 sequence is CSASTQGQASYNSPLHF. DNA for the CDR3: TGCAGTGCTAGTACTCAGGGTCAAGCTTCCTATAATTCACCCCTCCACTTT.

The V call is TRBV7-9, the J call TRBJ1-3, with 7 bases lining up with TRBD1. This CDR3 has 17 residues. J gave up 2 bases and V 0 bases, and 7 bases lay outside the gene matches. CDR1 and CDR2 from the germline V gene are SEHNR and FQNEAQ (reference sequence). CDR3 in amino acids: CASSLALRGQAGNTIYF. CDR3 nucleotide sequence: TGTGCCAGCAGCTTAGCGCTAAGGGGGCAAGCTGGAAACACCATATATTTT.

The chain has TRBV28 and TRBJ2-3; D might be TRBD2 (5 bases). Trimming removed 3 bases from V and 2 bases from J, with 12 bases in between. This CDR3 has 15 amino acids. CDR1 and CDR2 (germline): MDHEN, SYDVKM. The CDR3 coding sequence is TGTGCCAGCAGTTTTGGGAGCGGCTCCACAGATACGCAGTATTTT. Its translation is CASSFGSGSTDTQYF.

Comment on this clonotype: A read error may be the cause here, since a much bigger clone is one base away. The chain uses TRBV10-3 and TRBJ2-3; 8 positions match TRBD1. J was trimmed by 2 bases and V by 3 bases; bases with no gene match: 7. The CDR3 spans 16 residues. Germline V gives CDR1 ENHRY, CDR2 SYGVKD. The CDR3 loop reads CAISDTPGQDTDTQYF. The DNA of the CDR3 is TGTGCCATCAGTGACACCCCGGGACAGGACACAGATACGCAGTATTTT.

This clonotype was found many times. The chain recombines TRBV7-6 with TRBJ1-1, with 8 bases aligning to TRBD1. The CDR3 consists of 16 residues. CDR1 is SGHVS and CDR2 is FNYEAQ in the germline V gene. With V trimmed by 2 bases and J by 2 bases, 7 bases remained unmatched. CDR3 nucleotide sequence: TGTGCCAGCAGCTTATACGGCAGGGGGCAAAACACTGAAGCTTTCTTT. Its protein product is CASSLYGRGQNTEAFF.

The chain employs TRBV5-1 and TRBJ2-5; either TRBD1 or TRBD2 may supply D (5 bases each). The CDR3 totals 16 residues. Between the trimmed V and J ends, which lost 3 bases and 1 base, there was a span of 16 bases. In germline, CDR1 is SGHRS, CDR2 YFSETQ. CDR3: CASSSQLGRAQETQYF. The CDR3 nucleotides are TGCGCCAGCAGCTCCCAACTAGGCAGGGCCCAAGAGACCCAGTACTTC.

This clonotype is a singleton in its sample. A clone one base away is much larger, so this may be a read error. This chain links TRBV4-1 with TRBJ1-5; D is uncertain. The V end lost 7 bases, the J end lost 0 bases, and 19 bases lay between the germline ends. Per germline, CDR1 MGHRA and CDR2 YSYEKL. The CDR3 is 17 residues long. The CDR3: CASTRDRQVPSNQPQHF. CDR3 nucleotides: TGCGCCAGCACGCGGGATCGGCAGGTTCCTAGCAATCAGCCCCAGCATTTT.

This clonotype was counted at least ten times. V is TRBV4-1 and J is TRBJ1-6; D possibly corresponds to TRBD1 (6 bases). V lost 3 bases and J 10 bases, leaving 13 bases between the germline ends. The germline V gene encodes CDR1 MGHRA and CDR2 YSYEKL. This CDR3 has 14 amino acids. This CDR3 is CASSQAEGVSPLHF. In DNA form, the CDR3 reads TGCGCCAGCAGCCAGGCCGAGGGGGTCTCACCCCTCCACTTT.

Ten or more counts support this clonotype. V is TRBV20-1 and J is TRBJ1-6; perhaps TRBD1 as D (5 bases). This CDR3 is built from 15 residues. The germline gives CDR1 DFQATT, CDR2 SNEGSKA (reference sequence). Trimming cost V 6 bases and J 7 bases, with 19 bases left between them. Here the CDR3 reads CSAQTDSQQNSPLHF. The DNA of the CDR3 is TGCAGTGCGCAAACTGACAGCCAGCAAAATTCACCCCTCCACTTT.

This clonotype was picked up many times. The rearrangement links TRBV20-1 to TRBJ2-5, with D possibly TRBD1 on 7 matching bases. This CDR3 has 14 residues. The germline CDR1 and CDR2 sequences are DFQATT and SNEGSKA (reference sequence). The V gene lost 5 bases and the J gene lost 3 bases, with 16 bases spanning the gap. The CDR3 sequence: CSAYSRRGEETQYF. DNA for the CDR3: TGCAGTGCTTATAGCCGCAGGGGGGAAGAGACCCAGTACTTC.

The sample holds a few counts of this clonotype. CDR3 protein: CASKDTLNYGYTF. DNA for the CDR3: TGCGCCAGCAAAGACACTCTAAACTATGGCTACACCTTC. The genes are TRBV5-1 and TRBJ1-2; D unresolved. The germline V gene encodes CDR1 SGHRS and CDR2 YFSETQ. Trimming stripped 6 bases from V and 2 bases from J, with 11 bases between. The CDR3 has 13 residues.

This clonotype has a handful of counts. The V call is TRBV10-3, the J call TRBJ2-7, with 11 bases fitting TRBD2. The CDR3 has 13 amino acids. Germline assignment: CDR1 ENHRY and CDR2 SYGVKD. CDR3 DNA sequence: TGTGCGACACTAGCGGGAGCCTCCTACGAGCAGTACTTC. Encoded protein: CATLAGASYEQYF.

CDR3 amino acids: CSVRQTYEQYF. The CDR3 DNA follows: TGCAGTGTCCGACAGACCTACGAGCAGTACTTC. The chain combines TRBV20-1 with TRBJ2-7, with TRBD1 as a possible D gene (5 bases). The germline V gene encodes CDR1 DFQATT and CDR2 SNEGSKA (reference sequence). The CDR3 extends over 11 amino acids. Between the trimmed V and J ends, which lost 7 bases and 2 bases, there was a span of 9 bases.

The V and J genes are TRBV27 and TRBJ1-4; 7 nucleotides align to TRBD1. V was pared by 5 bases and J by 8 bases, with 14 bases of the junction left unmatched. Germline CDR1 reads MNHEY; CDR2 reads SMNVEV (reference sequence). The CDR3 contains 16 residues. The CDR3 spells CASSQETGAVGEKLFF. The DNA of the CDR3 is TGTGCCAGCAGTCAGGAAACAGGGGCAGTGGGAGAAAAACTGTTTTTT.

This clonotype was seen at least ten times. The rearrangement uses TRBV28 and TRBJ1-1; D is uncertain. Germline lookup yields CDR1 MDHEN and CDR2 SYDVKM. V was clipped by 2 bases and J by 3 bases, with 4 bases between them. The CDR3 consists of 12 residues. The CDR3 spells CASSLTDTEAFF. As DNA, the CDR3 is TGTGCCAGCAGTTTAACGGACACTGAAGCTTTCTTT.